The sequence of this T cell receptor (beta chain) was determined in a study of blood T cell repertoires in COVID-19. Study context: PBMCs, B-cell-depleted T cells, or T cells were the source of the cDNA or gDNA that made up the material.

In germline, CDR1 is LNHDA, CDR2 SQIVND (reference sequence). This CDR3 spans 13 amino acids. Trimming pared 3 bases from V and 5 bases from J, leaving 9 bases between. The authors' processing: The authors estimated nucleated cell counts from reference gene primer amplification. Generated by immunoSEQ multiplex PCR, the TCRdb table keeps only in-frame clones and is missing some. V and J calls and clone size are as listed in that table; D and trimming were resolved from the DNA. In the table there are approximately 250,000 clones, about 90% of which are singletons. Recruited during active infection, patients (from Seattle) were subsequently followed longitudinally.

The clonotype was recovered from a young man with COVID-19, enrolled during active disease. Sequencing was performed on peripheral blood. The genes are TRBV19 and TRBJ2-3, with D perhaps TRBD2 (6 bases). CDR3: CASSIGGVDTQYF. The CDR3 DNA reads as TGTGCCAGTAGTATTGGCGGGGTAGATACGCAGTATTTT.